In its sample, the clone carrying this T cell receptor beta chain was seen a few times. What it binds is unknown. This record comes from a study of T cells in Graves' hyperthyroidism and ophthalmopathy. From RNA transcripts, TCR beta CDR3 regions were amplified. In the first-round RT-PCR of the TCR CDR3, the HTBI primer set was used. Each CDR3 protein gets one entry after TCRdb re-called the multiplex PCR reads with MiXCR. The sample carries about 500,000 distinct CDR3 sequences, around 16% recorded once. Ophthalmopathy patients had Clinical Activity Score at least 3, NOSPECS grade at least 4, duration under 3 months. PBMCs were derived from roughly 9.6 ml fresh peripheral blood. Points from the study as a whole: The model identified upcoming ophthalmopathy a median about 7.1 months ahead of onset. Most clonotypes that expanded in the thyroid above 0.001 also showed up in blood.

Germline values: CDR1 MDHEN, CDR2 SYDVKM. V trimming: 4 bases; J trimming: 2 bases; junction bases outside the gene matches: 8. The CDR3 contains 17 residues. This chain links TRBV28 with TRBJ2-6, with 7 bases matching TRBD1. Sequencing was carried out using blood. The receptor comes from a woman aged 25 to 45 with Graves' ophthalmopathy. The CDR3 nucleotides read TGTGCCAGCAGTTCTTTGGCAGGGGGTGCTGGGGCCAACGTCCTGACTTTC. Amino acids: CASSSLAGGAGANVLTF.